The 6 T cell receptor beta chains below all came from one sample that was sequenced in a study of CD8 T cells in ankylosing spondylitis. MiXCR, applied by TCRdb to the 5' RACE reads, yields one record per CDR3 protein. The profile shows some 240,000 distinct CDR3 sequences, 20% to 30% of them singletons. The sequenced material came from blood, either unsorted or a sorted T cell fraction (not recorded which). The receptors shown here come from a male donor with ankylosing spondylitis or in good health (not recorded which).

This clonotype was detected only a few times. CDR3 residues: CSAGQGAQETQYF. Here the CDR3 DNA reads TGCAGTGCTGGGCAGGGGGCCCAAGAGACCCAGTACTTC. The chain combines TRBV20-1 with TRBJ2-5; 8 bases map to TRBD1. Germline V gene data show CDR1 as DFQATT and CDR2 as SNEGSKA (reference sequence). This CDR3 is built from 13 residues. J lost 1 base, V lost 5 bases, and 3 bases had no gene match.

This clonotype was seen a few times. This sequence joins TRBV6-4 and TRBJ2-1; 10 bases match TRBD2. The CDR3 spans 15 residues. With V trimmed by 7 bases and J by 4 bases, 7 bases remained unmatched. Germline CDR1 is MRHNA and CDR2 is SNTAGT. This CDR3 reads CASTSPSGGYNEQFF. CDR3 DNA sequence: TGTGCCAGCACCAGCCCTAGCGGGGGTTACAATGAGCAGTTCTTC.

The V gene is TRBV4-2, the J gene TRBJ2-1; D possibly matches TRBD1 or TRBD2 (5 bases each). The ends were cut back, 5 bases at V and 0 bases at J, with 14 bases in the middle. The CDR3 totals 16 residues. Germline loops: CDR1 LGHNA, CDR2 YNFKEQ. The CDR3 sequence: CASSVGDADSYNEQFF. The CDR3 DNA follows: TGTGCCAGCAGCGTGGGGGACGCGGACTCCTACAATGAGCAGTTCTTC.

This chain connects TRBV20-1 to TRBJ2-1; a possible D gene is TRBD2 (6 bases). Germline V CDR1 and CDR2: DFQATT, SNEGSKA (reference sequence). Trimming took 6 bases from V and 8 from J, leaving 17 bases between them. The CDR3 contains 13 residues. This CDR3 is CSAPFTAGHEQFF. The CDR3 DNA reads TGCAGTGCCCCCTTTACAGCGGGCCATGAGCAGTTCTTC.

This clonotype appeared many times. The rearrangement joins TRBV10-2 to TRBJ2-4; 11 nucleotides match TRBD2. CDR1 and CDR2 (germline): WSHSY, SAAADI. The CDR3 runs to 16 residues. Germline trimming cut 7 bases from V and 2 bases from J; bases unmatched to any gene: 7. This CDR3 is CASNLLAGVPKNIQYF. The CDR3 coding sequence is TGCGCCAGCAACTTACTAGCGGGGGTGCCCAAAAACATTCAGTACTTC.

For this clonotype: One end of the junction is discordant with germline, which a read error may explain. The genes are TRBV5-1 and TRBJ2-3, with a weak D call TRBD2 (6 bases). CDR1 is SGHRS, CDR2 YFSETQ, per germline. This CDR3 is 14 amino acids long. CDR3 DNA sequence: TGCGCCAGCCGGTCACCAACTAGCACAGGTACGCAGTATTTT. Its protein is CASRSPTSTGTQYF.